The 22 T cell receptor beta chains below come from one sample, sequenced in a study of PD-L1 blockade in urothelial cancer. Measured with immunoSEQ multiplex PCR; TCRdb has only the in-frame clones, and not every one. The table lists about 38,000 clones, approximately 92% of them singletons. Sequencing used PBMCs, obtained around atezolizumab (anti-PD-L1) treatment. The receptor set was obtained from a man between 65 and 79 years old with urothelial cancer.

This clone was seen a single time. The chain employs TRBV19 and TRBJ2-7; D might be TRBD2 (6 bases). Germline V gene data show CDR1 as LNHDA and CDR2 as SQIVND (reference sequence). The germline V and J ends were trimmed by 2 bases and 0 bases, with 11 bases remaining between them. CDR3 size: 15 residues. The CDR3 DNA follows: TGTGCCAGTAGTATAATTAGCGGCCCCTCCTACGAGCAGTACTTC. Translation: CASSIISGPSYEQYF.

The chain couples TRBV29-1 to TRBJ2-7, with a possible D match to TRBD1 (6 bases). The CDR3 runs to 12 residues. CDR1 is SQVTM and CDR2 is ANQGSEA in the germline V gene. V lost 4 bases and J 2 bases, leaving 9 bases between the germline ends. The CDR3 sequence: CSVGDTPYEQYF. The CDR3 DNA reads TGCAGCGTTGGGGACACTCCCTACGAGCAGTACTTC.

The chain recombines TRBV28 with TRBJ1-4, with D possibly being TRBD1 (6 bases). Germline lookup yields CDR1 MDHEN and CDR2 SYDVKM. This CDR3 has 16 residues. With 4 bases removed from V and 0 bases from J, the gap between germline ends came to 12 bases. CDR3 sequence (DNA): TGTGCCAGCAGTTCTCCTCGACAGGCAACTAATGAAAAACTGTTTTTT. Amino acids: CASSSPRQATNEKLFF. The full variable domain, its missing parts supplied by reference TRBV28 and TRBJ1-4, is DVKVTQSSRYLVKRTGEKVFLECVQDMDHENMFWYRQDPGLGLRLIYFSYDVKMKEKGDIPEGYSVSREKKERFSLILESASTNQTSMYLCASSSPRQATNEKLFFGSGTQLSVL.

A few counts support this clone. The V and J genes are TRBV30 and TRBJ1-5; no definite D call. CDR1 and CDR2 (germline): GTSNPN, SVGIG (reference sequence). V lost 3 bases and J lost 6, with 9 bases in between. The CDR3 spans 12 residues. The CDR3 DNA reads TGTGCCTGGAGCTCTGGCACTCAGCCCCAGCATTTT. It translates to CAWSSGTQPQHF.

The chain couples TRBV5-1 to TRBJ2-2, with D possibly TRBD1 on 6 matching bases. The CDR3 is 15 residues long. Per germline, CDR1 SGHRS and CDR2 YFSETQ. The ends were cut back, 0 bases at V and 6 bases at J, with 12 bases in the middle. The CDR3 reads CASSLGTVVAGELFF. The CDR3 region has the DNA TGCGCCAGCAGCTTGGGGACAGTAGTAGCCGGGGAGCTGTTTTTT.

This clone was recorded only once. The chain combines TRBV10-3 with TRBJ1-3, with no clear D. Deletions cut 4 bases from V and 0 bases from J, with 7 bases between. The CDR3 has 14 amino acids. Germline CDR1 and CDR2: ENHRY and SYGVKD. The CDR3 DNA is TGTGCCATCAGTGTGACAAGCTCTGGAAACACCATATATTTT. Protein sequence: CAISVTSSGNTIYF.

The chain carries TRBV19 and TRBJ2-1, with TRBD2 matching 9 bases. The V segment lost 6 bases and the J segment 6 bases; nucleotides outside the gene matches: 6. Germline V gives CDR1 LNHDA, CDR2 SQIVND (reference sequence). The CDR3 is 14 residues long. The CDR3 region is CASRAAGGGNEQFF. CDR3 nucleotides: TGTGCCAGTAGGGCAGCGGGAGGCGGCAATGAGCAGTTCTTC.

The gene calls are TRBV7-9 and TRBJ2-2; 7 bases match TRBD2. Per germline, CDR1 SEHNR and CDR2 FQNEAQ (reference sequence). The CDR3 extends over 14 amino acids. V trimming: 6 bases; J trimming: 3 bases; junction bases outside the gene matches: 4. The CDR3 protein is CASRPAGDTGELFF. CDR3 DNA sequence: TGTGCCAGCAGGCCTGCGGGGGACACCGGGGAGCTGTTTTTT. The whole variable domain, filled in from reference TRBV7-9 and TRBJ2-2, reads DTGVSQNPRHKITKRGQNVTFRCDPISEHNRLYWYRQTLGQGPEFLTYFQNEAQLEKSRLLSDRFSAERPKGSFSTLEIQRTEQGDSAMYLCASRPAGDTGELFFGEGSRLTVL.

The V gene is TRBV2, the J gene TRBJ2-5; the match to TRBD1 covers 10 bases. Germline V gene sequence: CDR1 SNHLY, CDR2 FYNNEI. The CDR3 is 15 amino acids. V lost 4 bases to trimming and J lost 5 bases; unmatched junction nucleotides: 7. CDR3 nucleotides: TGTGCCAGCAGTGCCCGGACAGGGGGAGGCGAGACCCAGTACTTC. Translated, it gives CASSARTGGGETQYF. The full variable domain, its missing parts supplied by reference TRBV2 and TRBJ2-5, is EPEVTQTPSHQVTQMGQEVILRCVPISNHLYFYWYRQILGQKVEFLVSFYNNEISEKSEIFDDQFSVERPDGSNFTLKIRSTKLEDSAMYFCASSARTGGGETQYFGPGTRLLVL.

Written as DNA, the CDR3 is TGTGCCAGCAGCTTACTTATATTCACAGGGGGCCCGGACTATGGCTACACCTTC. It specifies CASSLLIFTGGPDYGYTF. The V gene is TRBV11-2, the J gene TRBJ1-2; 9 bases line up with TRBD1. Trimming took 2 bases from V and 3 from J; bases not matched to a gene: 13. The CDR3 covers 18 residues. Germline V gene sequence: CDR1 SGHAT, CDR2 FQNNGV.

The genes are TRBV6-1 and TRBJ2-1, with a weak D call TRBD2 (6 bases). There are 15 residues in the CDR3. Germline-derived CDR1 and CDR2 are MNHNS and SASEGT. V was pared by 8 bases and J by 4 bases, with 18 bases between. In DNA form, the CDR3 reads TGTGCCAGCTCCATTGACCAGCGGGCGTACAATGAGCAGTTCTTC. Protein: CASSIDQRAYNEQFF.

The chain uses TRBV5-1 and TRBJ1-3, with TRBD1 as a possible D gene (6 bases). V was trimmed by 4 bases and J by 0 bases, leaving 17 bases between them. The CDR3 has 17 amino acids. Looked up from germline, CDR1 is SGHRS and CDR2 is YFSETQ. This chain's CDR3 is CASSIGQTRISGNTIYF. CDR3 in DNA: TGCGCCAGCAGCATAGGACAGACGCGAATCTCTGGAAACACCATATATTTT.

The chain recombines TRBV4-2 with TRBJ2-3, with 8 bases identical to TRBD1. CDR3 length equals 17 residues. Germline lookup yields CDR1 LGHNA and CDR2 YNFKEQ. V was pared by 2 bases and J by 0 bases, with 7 bases of the junction left unmatched. The CDR3 spells CASSQKTGQASTDTQYF. The CDR3 region has the DNA TGTGCCAGCAGCCAAAAGACGGGACAGGCTAGCACAGATACGCAGTATTTT.

This clone appeared a few times. The chain uses TRBV7-2 and TRBJ1-5; 8 bases fit TRBD1. The V gene's germline CDR1 is SGHTA and CDR2 FQGNSA. This CDR3 has 16 amino acids. V lost 3 bases and J lost 0; bases outside the gene matches: 4. The CDR3 coding sequence is TGTGCCAGCAGCTTGGCAGGGGGCCGTAGCAATCAGCCCCAGCATTTT. It translates to CASSLAGGRSNQPQHF.

This sequence joins TRBV5-4 and TRBJ1-4; 10 bases map to TRBD1. The V gene's germline CDR1 is SGHNT and CDR2 YYREEE (reference sequence). The CDR3 has 15 amino acids. The V gene end was trimmed by 4 bases and the J gene end by 6 bases; junction bases not matched to a gene: 6. Written as DNA, the CDR3 is TGTGCCAGCAGCCATTCCGGGACAGGGGATGAAAAACTGTTTTTT. Protein product: CASSHSGTGDEKLFF.

The chain employs TRBV19 and TRBJ1-2; 10 bases are a match to TRBD1. Germline CDR1 and CDR2: LNHDA and SQIVND (reference sequence). This CDR3 is built from 14 residues. V lost 6 bases to trimming and J lost 3 bases; unmatched junction nucleotides: 4. CDR3 loop: CASSGQGGDYGYTF. As DNA, the CDR3 is TGTGCCAGTAGCGGACAGGGGGGGGACTATGGCTACACCTTC.

This sequence joins TRBV9 and TRBJ2-1; D might be TRBD1 (5 bases). The V gene's germline CDR1 is SGDLS and CDR2 YYNGEE. This CDR3 has 14 residues. V was shortened by 0 bases and J by 8 bases, with 12 bases between the two germline ends. The CDR3 sequence is CASSVEGWSHEQFF. DNA of the CDR3: TGTGCCAGCAGCGTAGAGGGGTGGAGCCATGAGCAGTTCTTC.

This rearrangement joins TRBV27 to TRBJ1-2; TRBD1 might be the D (5 bases). V gave up 4 bases and J gave up 7 bases, with 13 bases separating them. There are 13 residues in the CDR3. Germline lookup yields CDR1 MNHEY and CDR2 SMNVEV (reference sequence). The CDR3 nucleotides read TGTGCCAGCAGTTCGGGCAGGGTGGGTGGCTACACCTTC. This translates into CASSSGRVGGYTF.

V is TRBV13 and J is TRBJ2-7; D possibly corresponds to TRBD1 (6 bases). The V and J ends lost 5 bases and 2 bases respectively, with 13 bases between them. CDR3 length: 14 amino acids. Germline CDR1 and CDR2: PRHDT and FYEKMQ (reference sequence). The CDR3 nucleotides are TGTGCCAGCAGCCCCCGACAGGTTCCCTACGAGCAGTACTTC. The encoded protein is CASSPRQVPYEQYF.

J is TRBJ2-2 and V is TRBV28; D uncertain. CDR1 is MDHEN, CDR2 SYDVKM, per germline. The CDR3 has 19 amino acids. The germline V and J ends were trimmed by 2 bases and 2 bases, with 21 bases remaining between them. The CDR3, as DNA: TGTGCCAGCAGTTTAGGGCCAGTAGATCTTTCCGCCAACACCGGGGAGCTGTTTTTT. Residues: CASSLGPVDLSANTGELFF.

J is TRBJ1-2 and V is TRBV6-5, with 8 bases identical to TRBD1. The CDR3 covers 13 residues. The junction had 3 bases not matched to a gene; V was cut back by 5 bases and J by 4 bases. Germline-derived CDR1 and CDR2 are MNHEY and SVGAGI. CDR3 sequence reads: CASSMDRVYGYTF. DNA of the CDR3: TGTGCCAGCAGTATGGACAGGGTCTATGGCTACACCTTC.

The J gene is TRBJ1-3, the V gene TRBV19; TRBD1 aligns across 10 bases. The CDR3 has 14 residues. CDR1 and CDR2 (germline): LNHDA, SQIVND (reference sequence). The V gene end was trimmed by 5 bases and the J gene end by 8 bases; junction bases not matched to a gene: 6. The CDR3: CASSSRDRGDTIYF. CDR3 DNA sequence: TGTGCCAGTAGTTCCCGGGACAGGGGAGACACCATATATTTT.